In this sample, the clone carrying this TCR beta chain turned up many times. Its antigen remains unknown. Germline V gene sequence: CDR1 DFQATT, CDR2 SNEGSKA (reference sequence). The V end lost 8 bases, the J end lost 6 bases, and 12 bases lay between the germline ends. The CDR3 is 11 residues long. The source of the sample is a study of CD8 T cells in ankylosing spondylitis. With molecular barcodes, quantitative 5'-RACE was used to make the TCR beta libraries. Using its own MiXCR run on the 5' RACE reads, TCRdb lists one record per CDR3 protein. The data contain around 540,000 distinct CDR3 sequences, about an eighth of them singletons. The study's findings and limits: There were earlier reports of some motif variants in reactive arthritis synovial fluid and blood. Ankylosing spondylitis blood appeared to be characterized by a TCR beta motif of about 8 highly homologous variants.

Source material: blood, either unsorted or a sorted T cell fraction (not recorded which). This chain connects TRBV20-1 to TRBJ2-3; D gene unclear. The clonotype originates from a male donor with ankylosing spondylitis. CDR3 region: CSLHTGDTQYF. The DNA for the CDR3 is TGCAGTTTACACACCGGGGATACGCAGTATTTT.